The entry that follows covers one T cell receptor beta chain sequence. Its specificity is not known. The CDR3 loop spans 13 amino acids. V lost 3 bases, J lost 5 bases, and 8 bases lay in between. This entry is derived from a study of CD8 T cells in ankylosing spondylitis. The TCR beta libraries were generated through quantitative 5'-RACE incorporating molecular barcodes. TCRdb processed the 5' RACE reads anew with MiXCR; each CDR3 protein has one entry. The data hold roughly 400,000 distinct CDR3 sequences, with approximately 20% observed a single time. Study-wide findings and caveats: The authors found the disease-linked clones to be CD8+ and relatively rare in peripheral blood. Typical of ankylosing spondylitis blood, it appeared, was a TCR beta motif of fewer than 10 highly homologous variants.

The sample comprised blood, either unsorted or a sorted T cell fraction (not recorded which). The sequence derives from a male donor with ankylosing spondylitis. The chain carries TRBV12-3 or TRBV12-4 and TRBJ1-5; D unclear. The CDR3 bases are TGTGCCAGCAGTTTTTCCGCCGATCAGCCCCAGCATTTT. The encoded protein is CASSFSADQPQHF.